This T cell receptor beta chain was captured in a study of Ad26.COV2.S vaccination and SARS-CoV-2 variants. On the study more broadly: Ad26.COV2.S was injected intramuscularly once or twice, 56 days apart. General study results and limits: Non-spike TCR breadth did not differ much between vaccine and placebo recipients.

TCRdb keeps only in-frame clones here, not all; method: immunoSEQ multiplex PCR. The table has roughly 350,000 clones, 80% to 90% seen once. In the case of this clone: Its antigen remains unknown.

Trimming left V 3 bases short and J 6 bases short, with 12 bases between. CDR3 size: 14 residues. CDR1 is MNHEY and CDR2 is SMNVEV in the germline V gene (reference sequence). The treatment here: some 19 received Ad26.COV2.S at low or high dose, single or two shots; about 5 received placebo; per-sample allocation not given. Sampling was performed 63 days after the first vaccine or placebo injection. The chain links TRBV27 to TRBJ1-5; D gene uncertain. Sequencing was performed on peripheral blood, taken in a trial of Ad26.COV2.S vaccine versus placebo. The TCR was taken from a person between 18 and 60 years old who received the Ad26.COV2.S COVID-19 vaccine or a placebo. CDR3 in amino acids: CASSFRRDTQPQHF. CDR3 nucleotide sequence: TGTGCCAGCAGTTTTCGAAGGGATACTCAGCCCCAGCATTTT.